A single sample is the source of the 22 T cell receptor beta chains below, sequenced in a study of chemoradiotherapy in HPV16-positive cancers. TCRdb keeps only in-frame clones here, not all; method: immunoSEQ multiplex PCR. This table holds some 13,000 clones, around 70% found once. The specimen was collected from a patient who underwent chemoradiotherapy. These receptors all come from a human donor with HPV-associated anogenital cancer.

The gene calls are TRBV2 and TRBJ2-2; D may be TRBD1 (6 bases). This CDR3 comprises 15 residues. Germline CDR1 and CDR2: SNHLY and FYNNEI. V was clipped by 8 bases and J by 4 bases, with 17 bases between them. The CDR3 protein is CASAQSQGPTGELFF. CDR3 nucleotides: TGTGCCAGCGCTCAGTCACAGGGACCCACCGGGGAGCTGTTTTTT.

The chain is built from TRBV28 and TRBJ1-3, with TRBD1 matching 8 bases. The CDR3 has 16 residues. Germline trimming cut 6 bases from V and 4 bases from J; bases unmatched to any gene: 11. Per germline, CDR1 MDHEN and CDR2 SYDVKM. DNA for the CDR3: TGTGCCAGCAGACCGGACAGGGCCCTATTAGGAAACACCATATATTTT. It codes for CASRPDRALLGNTIYF.

V usage is TRBV19 and J usage is TRBJ1-2; D remains ambiguous. The CDR3 is made up of 14 amino acids. With 9 bases removed from V and 3 bases from J, the gap between germline ends came to 17 bases. Germline CDR1 is LNHDA and CDR2 is SQIVND (reference sequence). CDR3 DNA: TGTGCCAGCAACCTCAGGTCGGGGTACTATGGCTACACCTTC. Its translation: CASNLRSGYYGYTF.

The chain is built from TRBV7-2 and TRBJ1-5; perhaps TRBD1 as D (6 bases). CDR1 and CDR2 from the germline V gene are SGHTA and FQGNSA. The CDR3 is made up of 16 amino acids. Trimming took 2 bases from V and 0 from J, leaving 11 bases between them. CDR3 nucleotides: TGTGCCAGCAGCTTAAGGAGGGGGGATAGCAATCAGCCCCAGCATTTT. It codes for CASSLRRGDSNQPQHF.

The J gene is TRBJ1-2, the V gene TRBV4-2; 10 positions match TRBD1. The germline V gene encodes CDR1 LGHNA and CDR2 YNFKEQ. J gave up 0 bases and V 3 bases, and 7 bases lay outside the gene matches. The CDR3 has 17 amino acids. Here the CDR3 reads CASSQRDRGKTNYGYTF. The CDR3, as DNA: TGTGCCAGCAGCCAGAGGGACAGGGGAAAAACTAACTATGGCTACACCTTC.

The rearrangement uses TRBV28 and TRBJ1-1; 9 bases line up with TRBD1. Germline loops: CDR1 MDHEN, CDR2 SYDVKM. The V gene end was trimmed by 5 bases and the J gene end by 9 bases; junction bases not matched to a gene: 4. The CDR3 has 12 residues. This CDR3 is CASSPTGGQAFF. CDR3 DNA sequence: TGTGCCAGCAGTCCTACAGGGGGCCAAGCTTTCTTT.

V usage is TRBV6-6 and J usage is TRBJ1-5; D may be TRBD1 (6 bases). V was pared by 1 base and J by 6 bases, with 13 bases between. Germline loops: CDR1 MNHNY, CDR2 SVGAGI (reference sequence). This CDR3 comprises 15 residues. The CDR3 loop reads CASSYYRGAGQPQHF. Here the CDR3 DNA reads TGTGCCAGCAGTTACTATCGGGGGGCCGGTCAGCCCCAGCATTTT.

V usage is TRBV28 and J usage is TRBJ1-3; TRBD1 matches at 8 bases. The germline CDR1 and CDR2 sequences are MDHEN and SYDVKM. This CDR3 is built from 14 residues. With V trimmed by 7 bases and J by 2 bases, 4 bases remained unmatched. The CDR3 is CASKTGGPGNTIYF. DNA of the CDR3: TGTGCCAGCAAAACAGGGGGGCCTGGAAACACCATATATTTT.

This clone was observed a handful of times. V and J are TRBV5-4 and TRBJ1-1; TRBD1 matches 9 bases. The CDR3 spans 13 residues. CDR1 SGHNT and CDR2 YYREEE come from the germline V gene (reference sequence). J was trimmed by 9 bases and V by 4 bases; bases with no gene match: 7. The CDR3 loop reads CASSDRDRVKAFF. DNA of the CDR3: TGTGCCAGCAGCGACCGGGACAGGGTGAAAGCTTTCTTT. Variable domain in full (rest from reference TRBV5-4 and TRBJ1-1): ETGVTQSPTHLIKTRGQQVTLRCSSQSGHNTVSWYQQALGQGPQFIFQYYREEENGRGNFPPRFSGLQFPNYSSELNVNALELDDSALYLCASSDRDRVKAFFGQGTRLTVV.

The chain joins TRBV7-3 to TRBJ2-1, with D possibly being TRBD2 (7 bases). Germline CDR1 and CDR2: SGHTA and FQGTGA. V was clipped by 8 bases and J by 5 bases, with 13 bases between them. This CDR3 comprises 13 residues. The chain's CDR3 is CASGGGVNNEQFF. DNA of the CDR3: TGTGCCAGCGGAGGGGGGGTTAACAATGAGCAGTTCTTC.

The gene calls are TRBV5-1 and TRBJ2-3; 8 bases fit TRBD2. The ends lost 0 bases at V and 0 bases at J; junction bases unmatched: 3. This CDR3 spans 16 amino acids. Germline V lookup: CDR1 SGHRS, CDR2 YFSETQ. CDR3 loop: CASSLEAGASTDTQYF. CDR3 coding DNA: TGCGCCAGCAGCTTGGAAGCGGGGGCCAGCACAGATACGCAGTATTTT.

This sequence joins TRBV11-2 and TRBJ1-1, with TRBD1 matching 7 bases. Germline values: CDR1 SGHAT, CDR2 FQNNGV. This CDR3 spans 17 amino acids. J was trimmed by 7 bases and V by 6 bases; bases with no gene match: 20. Here the CDR3 reads CASSITGTAYFGDEAFF. The CDR3 coding sequence is TGTGCCAGCAGTATTACCGGGACAGCCTATTTCGGTGATGAAGCTTTCTTT.

This clone has more than one count but fewer than ten. The chain is built from TRBV10-3 and TRBJ1-2; possibly TRBD1 for D (6 bases). With 2 bases removed from V and 4 bases from J, the gap between germline ends came to 8 bases. Germline loops: CDR1 ENHRY, CDR2 SYGVKD. The CDR3 extends over 13 amino acids. The CDR3 sequence is CAISEKGGYGYTF. The CDR3 DNA follows: TGTGCCATCAGTGAGAAGGGGGGCTATGGCTACACCTTC.

The V call is TRBV30, the J call TRBJ1-2, with D perhaps matching TRBD1 (5 bases). Trimming shortened V by 4 bases and J by 0 bases, and 9 bases separated the two germline ends. Germline V lookup: CDR1 GTSNPN, CDR2 SVGIG (reference sequence). This CDR3 contains 13 residues. The CDR3, as DNA: TGTGCCTGGATTGCGGGGCCTAACTATGGCTACACCTTC. It encodes CAWIAGPNYGYTF. The full variable domain, with the rest looked up from reference TRBV30 and TRBJ1-2, is SQTIHQWPATLVQPVGSPLSLECTVEGTSNPNLYWYRQAAGRGLQLLFYSVGIGQISSEVPQNLSASRPQDRQFILSSKKLLLSDSGFYLCAWIAGPNYGYTFGSGTRLTVV.

The V gene is TRBV28, the J gene TRBJ1-2, with 9 positions matching TRBD1. Germline trimming cut 10 bases from V and 4 bases from J; bases unmatched to any gene: 7. This CDR3 spans 13 amino acids. Germline loops: CDR1 MDHEN, CDR2 SYDVKM. The CDR3 reads CATSWDRVYGYTF. The DNA for the CDR3 is TGTGCCACCTCCTGGGACAGGGTCTATGGCTACACCTTC.

This clone was detected a few times. The genes are TRBV28 and TRBJ2-7; TRBD1 matches at 7 bases. Trimming cost V 3 bases and J 4 bases; bases outside gene matches: 9. The CDR3 sequence is 15 residues long. CDR1 and CDR2 from the germline V gene are MDHEN and SYDVKM. CDR3 DNA: TGTGCCAGCAGTTTCCCCCGCGACAGGGCGTACGAGCAGTACTTC. Its protein product is CASSFPRDRAYEQYF.

In its sample, this clone ranks as medium-sized. The sample carries other DNA sequences with the same CDR3. The chain combines TRBV5-4 with TRBJ2-3; possibly TRBD2 for D (6 bases). V shed 1 base and J shed 0 bases, with 9 bases lying between them. The length of the CDR3 is 15 residues. Germline-derived CDR1 and CDR2 are SGHNT and YYREEE (reference sequence). CDR3 bases: TGTGCCAGCAGCTTGTGGGGAGGTAGCACAGATACGCAGTATTTT. Amino acids: CASSLWGGSTDTQYF.

The rearrangement uses TRBV5-1 and TRBJ1-1, with D tentatively TRBD1 (5 bases). Trimming took 2 bases from V and 6 from J, leaving 11 bases between them. The CDR3 is 13 amino acids. Germline values: CDR1 SGHRS, CDR2 YFSETQ. The chain's CDR3 is CASSLGEKAEAFF. DNA for the CDR3: TGCGCCAGCAGCTTAGGGGAGAAGGCTGAAGCTTTCTTT.

This clone is deemed medium-sized (0.01 to 0.1%). V and J are TRBV5-6 and TRBJ2-7; 8 positions match TRBD1. Per the germline V gene, CDR1 is SGHDT and CDR2 is YYEEEE. This CDR3 spans 14 amino acids. The V gene end was trimmed by 4 bases and the J gene end by 4 bases; junction bases not matched to a gene: 7. The CDR3 DNA sequence: TGTGCCAGCAGCGAGGACAGGGCCGTGTACGAGCAGTACTTC. It translates to CASSEDRAVYEQYF.

V gene TRBV9 combines with J gene TRBJ2-7, with a tentative D call TRBD2 (6 bases). V was clipped by 4 bases and J by 4 bases, with 12 bases between them. CDR1 and CDR2 from the germline V gene are SGDLS and YYNGEE. This CDR3 has 13 amino acids. Here the CDR3 DNA reads TGTGCCAGCAGCTCAAGGGACTTTTACGAGCAGTACTTC. Its protein product is CASSSRDFYEQYF. Full variable domain (outside the CDR3, taken from reference TRBV9 and TRBJ2-7): DSGVTQTPKHLITATGQRVTLRCSPRSGDLSVYWYQQSLDQGLQFLIQYYNGEERAKGNILERFSAQQFPDLHSELNLSSLELGDSALYFCASSSRDFYEQYFGPGTRLTVT.

This clone was seen only a few times. J is TRBJ1-5 and V is TRBV27, with D hard to call. The ends were cut back, 5 bases at V and 0 bases at J, with 5 bases in the middle. CDR3 length: 13 residues. Germline assignment: CDR1 MNHEY and CDR2 SMNVEV (reference sequence). CDR3 in amino acids: CASSDLSNQPQHF. DNA for the CDR3: TGTGCCAGCAGTGACCTTAGCAATCAGCCCCAGCATTTT.

The chain couples TRBV5-6 to TRBJ1-1; no definite D call. The V and J ends lost 0 bases and 8 bases respectively, with 14 bases between them. The CDR3 is made up of 14 amino acids. Germline V CDR1 and CDR2: SGHDT, YYEEEE. The CDR3 region has the DNA TGTGCCAGCAGCTTGGGTCTTAATAGTTACGAAGCTTTCTTT. Its protein product is CASSLGLNSYEAFF.